The source of this T cell receptor (beta chain) is a study of Ad26.COV2.S vaccination and SARS-CoV-2 variants. Study-wide background: The vaccine Ad26.COV2.S was put into the muscle once, or twice with 56 days between.

Treatment specified: about 20 received Ad26.COV2.S at low or high dose, single or two shots; 5 received placebo; per-sample allocation not given. Each sample was drawn 63 days after the first injection (of vaccine or placebo). The study's findings and limits: Reported post-vaccination CD8+ and CD4+ T cell responses to spike showed substantial breadth. Comparable non-spike TCR breadth was observed in vaccine and placebo recipients.

Comments on this clone: Its matching antigen is unknown.

The CDR3 totals 14 residues. The V gene end was trimmed by 6 bases and the J gene end by 7 bases; junction bases not matched to a gene: 2. Germline V gene lookup returns CDR1 ENHRY and CDR2 SYGVKD. TCRdb's copy holds only in-frame clones and misses some; the assay was immunoSEQ multiplex PCR. Altogether fewer than 400,000 clones are present, 89% being singletons, with the ten largest covering approximately 1.9%. V usage is TRBV10-3 and J usage is TRBJ2-1; 14 bases agree with TRBD2. The sequencing used peripheral blood, collected in a trial of Ad26.COV2.S vaccine versus placebo. The clonotype was recovered from a person between 18 and 65 years old who received the Ad26.COV2.S COVID-19 vaccine or a placebo. The CDR3 protein is CAISRLAGGNEQFF. CDR3 bases: TGTGCCATCAGCCGACTAGCGGGAGGGAATGAGCAGTTCTTC.